The rows below give T cell receptor beta chains drawn from one sample of a study of blood T cells in healthy people across ages. TCRdb re-analysed the 5' RACE reads in MiXCR, keeping a single row per CDR3 protein. The table has 600,000 to 900,000 distinct CDR3 sequences, 20% to 30% seen once. The same specimen was also included in a second study, on T cells of mothers and their children.

Sequences were obtained from blood. These receptors all stem from a boy under 18 in good health. Both conserved end residues are part of each CDR3.

j_call v_call cdr3_aa
TRBJ2-7 TRBV6-5 CASSYSGQGFYEQYF
TRBJ1-5 TRBV6-6 CASSARGQPQHF
TRBJ1-2 TRBV29-1 CSVQGNYGYTF
TRBJ1-6 TRBV20-1 CSAIAGTENSPLHF
TRBJ1-4 TRBV7-9 CASSGKGQNEKLFF
TRBJ1-4 TRBV7-9 CASSLSVMALGEKLFF
TRBJ2-4 TRBV15 CATSLPPMGKNIQYF
TRBJ2-2 TRBV4-1 CASSQTGSGELFF
TRBJ2-1 TRBV29-1 CSVERYSSYNEQFF
TRBJ2-5 TRBV29-1 CSVWEQETQYF
TRBJ1-4 TRBV20-1 CSALGGAEEKLFF
TRBJ2-1 TRBV9 CASSVDIGYTYNEQFF